The clone carrying this TCR beta chain was detected only once. Its antigen is still unknown. The protocol was immunoSEQ multiplex PCR, while the TCRdb copy is restricted to in-frame clones and leaves out a portion. The sample includes roughly 54,000 clones, 89% of them seen just once. This CDR3 is built from 15 residues. Germline V lookup: CDR1 SEHNR, CDR2 FQNEAQ (reference sequence). V lost 5 bases and J lost 0, with 13 bases in between. This sample stems from a study of CD4+ T cells in melanoma. Study observations and caveats: In melanoma, neoantigen-specific CD4+ T cells reportedly differed in differentiation state. A reported correlation linked neoantigen-specific CD4+ T cells to CD8+, macrophage and B cell function.

Sequenced: peripheral blood. The V call is TRBV7-9, the J call TRBJ1-1; no clear D gene. The receptor was isolated from a human donor with melanoma. The CDR3, as DNA: TGTGCCAGCAGCCCCCCCGGGAAAATGAACACTGAAGCTTTCTTT. This sequence encodes CASSPPGKMNTEAFF.